Each of the 8 T cell receptor beta chains below was sequenced from the same sample in a study of T cell changes during pregnancy in multiple sclerosis. The repertoire was sequenced with immunoSEQ multiplex PCR; TCRdb's copy has only in-frame clones and lacks some. The table lists around 65,000 clones, about 90% of them singletons. The starting material was peripheral blood, obtained in the third trimester of pregnancy. These receptors were taken from a female donor in good health, enrolled as a control in a pregnancy study.

The J gene is TRBJ2-1, the V gene TRBV6-6; D is possibly TRBD2 (5 bases). This CDR3 is 14 amino acids long. Trimming cost V 2 bases and J 6 bases, with 11 bases left between them. Germline V CDR1 and CDR2: MNHNY, SVGAGI (reference sequence). Written as DNA, the CDR3 is TGTGCCAGCAGTTACGAGGCTAGCTCCAATGAGCAGTTCTTC. Translation gives CASSYEASSNEQFF.

The chain links TRBV7-2 to TRBJ2-5; no definite D call. Between the trimmed V and J ends, which lost 3 bases and 1 base, there was a span of 6 bases. In germline, CDR1 is SGHTA, CDR2 FQGNSA. The CDR3 spans 13 residues. CDR3 DNA: TGTGCCAGCAGCTTTCTACCCCAAGAGACCCAGTACTTC. Its translation is CASSFLPQETQYF.

V is TRBV4-3 and J is TRBJ2-7; 13 positions match TRBD2. This CDR3 spans 15 amino acids. Germline loops: CDR1 LGHNA, CDR2 YSLEER. J gave up 2 bases and V 4 bases, and 2 bases lay outside the gene matches. In nucleotides, the CDR3 is TGCGCCAGCAGCCGAACTAGCGGGGGGGCCTACGAGCAGTACTTC. The encoded protein is CASSRTSGGAYEQYF.

V is TRBV11-3 and J is TRBJ2-7, with TRBD2 matching over 14 bases. The length of the CDR3 is 15 residues. Germline V gene data show CDR1 as SGHNT and CDR2 as YENEEA. Germline trimming cut 5 bases from V and 3 bases from J; bases unmatched to any gene: 3. The DNA for the CDR3 is TGTGCCAGCAGCCCCGGACTAGCGGGGGGCTACGAGCAGTACTTC. It codes for CASSPGLAGGYEQYF.

The chain carries TRBV2 and TRBJ2-3; maybe TRBD1 (6 bases). CDR1 SNHLY and CDR2 FYNNEI come from the germline V gene. This CDR3 has 13 amino acids. Between the trimmed V and J ends, which lost 6 bases and 4 bases, there was a span of 11 bases. CDR3: CASRVAGADTQYF. The DNA of the CDR3 is TGTGCCAGCAGGGTTGCAGGGGCAGATACGCAGTATTTT.

The chain uses TRBV19 and TRBJ2-1, with 8 bases that match TRBD1. The ends lost 3 bases at V and 6 bases at J; junction bases unmatched: 7. Germline CDR1 LNHDA, CDR2 SQIVND (reference sequence). CDR3 length equals 15 residues. CDR3 nucleotides: TGTGCCAGTAGTATCTATACCCAGGGGGCCAATGAGCAGTTCTTC. It specifies CASSIYTQGANEQFF.

This chain uses TRBV7-9 with TRBJ2-1; no reliable D call. Trimming pared 3 bases from V and 10 bases from J, leaving 7 bases between. CDR3 length: 11 amino acids. Germline lookup yields CDR1 SEHNR and CDR2 FQNEAQ (reference sequence). CDR3 amino acids: CASSLGEEQFF. The CDR3 DNA reads as TGTGCCAGCAGCTTGGGCGAGGAGCAGTTCTTC.

This rearrangement joins TRBV18 to TRBJ1-1, with D possibly being TRBD1 (6 bases). There are 14 residues in the CDR3. V shed 3 bases and J shed 7 bases, with 15 bases lying between them. Germline loops: CDR1 KGHSH, CDR2 LQKENI. The chain's CDR3 is CASSPLLPGDEAFF. CDR3 bases: TGTGCCAGCTCACCCTTGCTCCCAGGGGATGAAGCTTTCTTT. Drawing the rest from reference TRBV18 and TRBJ1-1, the complete variable domain is NAGVMQNPRHLVRRRGQEARLRCSPMKGHSHVYWYRQLPEEGLKFMVYLQKENIIDESGMPKERFSAEFPKEGPSILRIQQVVRGDSAAYFCASSPLLPGDEAFFGQGTRLTVV.